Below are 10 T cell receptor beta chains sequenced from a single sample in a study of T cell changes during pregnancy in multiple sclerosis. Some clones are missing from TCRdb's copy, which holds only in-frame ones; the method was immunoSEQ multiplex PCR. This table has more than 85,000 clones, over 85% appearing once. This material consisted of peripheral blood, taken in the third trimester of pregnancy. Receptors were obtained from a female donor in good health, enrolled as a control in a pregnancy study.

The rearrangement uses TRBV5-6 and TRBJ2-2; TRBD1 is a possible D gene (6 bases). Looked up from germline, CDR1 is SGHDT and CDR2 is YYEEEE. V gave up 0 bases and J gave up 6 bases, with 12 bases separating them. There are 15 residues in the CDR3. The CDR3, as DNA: TGTGCCAGCAGCTTGGCAACAGGGTTAGCCGGGGAGCTGTTTTTT. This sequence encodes CASSLATGLAGELFF.

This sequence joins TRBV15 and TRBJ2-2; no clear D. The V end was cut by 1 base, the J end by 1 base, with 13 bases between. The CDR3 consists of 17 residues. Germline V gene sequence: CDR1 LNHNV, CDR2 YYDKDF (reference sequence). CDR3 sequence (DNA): TGTGCCACCAGCAGAGGAAGGAGAGATCTGAACACCGGGGAGCTGTTTTTT. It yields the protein CATSRGRRDLNTGELFF.

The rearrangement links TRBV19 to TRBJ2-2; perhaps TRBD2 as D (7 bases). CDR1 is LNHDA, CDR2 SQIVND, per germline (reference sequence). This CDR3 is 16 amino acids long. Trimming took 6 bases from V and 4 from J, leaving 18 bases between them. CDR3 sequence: CASRDSGGSSTGELFF. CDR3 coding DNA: TGTGCCAGTAGGGACTCGGGGGGCTCTAGCACCGGGGAGCTGTTTTTT.

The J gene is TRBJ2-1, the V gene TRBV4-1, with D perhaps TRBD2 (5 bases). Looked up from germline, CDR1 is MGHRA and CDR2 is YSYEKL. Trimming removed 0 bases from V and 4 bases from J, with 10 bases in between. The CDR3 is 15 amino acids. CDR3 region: CASSQESSPYNEQFF. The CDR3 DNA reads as TGCGCCAGCAGCCAAGAGTCTAGCCCATACAATGAGCAGTTCTTC.

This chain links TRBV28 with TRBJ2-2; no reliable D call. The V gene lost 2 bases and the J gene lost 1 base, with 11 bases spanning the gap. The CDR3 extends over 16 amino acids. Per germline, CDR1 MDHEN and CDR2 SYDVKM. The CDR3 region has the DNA TGTGCCAGCAGTTTAATTGGGCGCATGAACACCGGGGAGCTGTTTTTT. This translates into CASSLIGRMNTGELFF.

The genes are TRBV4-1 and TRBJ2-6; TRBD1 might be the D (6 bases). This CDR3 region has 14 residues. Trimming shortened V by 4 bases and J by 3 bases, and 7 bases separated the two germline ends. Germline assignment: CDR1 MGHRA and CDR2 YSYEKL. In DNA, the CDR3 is TGCGCCAGCAGCCCGGACAGTGGGGCCAACGTCCTGACTTTC. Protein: CASSPDSGANVLTF.

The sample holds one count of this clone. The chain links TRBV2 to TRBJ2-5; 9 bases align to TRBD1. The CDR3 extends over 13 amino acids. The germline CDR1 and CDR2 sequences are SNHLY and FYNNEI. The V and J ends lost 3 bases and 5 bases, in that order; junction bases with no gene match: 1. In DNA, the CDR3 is TGTGCCAGCAGTGACGGGACAGGGGAGACCCAGTACTTC. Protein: CASSDGTGETQYF.

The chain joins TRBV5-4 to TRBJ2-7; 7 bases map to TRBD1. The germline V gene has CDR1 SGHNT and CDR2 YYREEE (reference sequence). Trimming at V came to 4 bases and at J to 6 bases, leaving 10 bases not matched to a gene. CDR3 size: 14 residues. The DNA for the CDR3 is TGTGCCAGCAGCCGAGAGAACAGGGGATCCGAGCAGTACTTC. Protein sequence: CASSRENRGSEQYF.

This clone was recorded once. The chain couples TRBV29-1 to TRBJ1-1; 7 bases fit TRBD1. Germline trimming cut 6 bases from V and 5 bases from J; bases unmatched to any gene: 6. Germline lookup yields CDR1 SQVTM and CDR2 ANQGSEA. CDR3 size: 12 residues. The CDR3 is CSVQGSITEAFF. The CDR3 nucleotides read TGCAGCGTACAGGGGTCGATAACTGAAGCTTTCTTT.

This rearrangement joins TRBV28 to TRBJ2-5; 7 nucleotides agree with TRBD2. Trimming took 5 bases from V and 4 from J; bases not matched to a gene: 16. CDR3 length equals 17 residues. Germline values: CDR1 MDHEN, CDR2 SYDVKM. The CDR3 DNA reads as TGTGCCAGCAGTATGATCGGGGAGGGCCCCCCGGGAGAGACCCAGTACTTC. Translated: CASSMIGEGPPGETQYF.